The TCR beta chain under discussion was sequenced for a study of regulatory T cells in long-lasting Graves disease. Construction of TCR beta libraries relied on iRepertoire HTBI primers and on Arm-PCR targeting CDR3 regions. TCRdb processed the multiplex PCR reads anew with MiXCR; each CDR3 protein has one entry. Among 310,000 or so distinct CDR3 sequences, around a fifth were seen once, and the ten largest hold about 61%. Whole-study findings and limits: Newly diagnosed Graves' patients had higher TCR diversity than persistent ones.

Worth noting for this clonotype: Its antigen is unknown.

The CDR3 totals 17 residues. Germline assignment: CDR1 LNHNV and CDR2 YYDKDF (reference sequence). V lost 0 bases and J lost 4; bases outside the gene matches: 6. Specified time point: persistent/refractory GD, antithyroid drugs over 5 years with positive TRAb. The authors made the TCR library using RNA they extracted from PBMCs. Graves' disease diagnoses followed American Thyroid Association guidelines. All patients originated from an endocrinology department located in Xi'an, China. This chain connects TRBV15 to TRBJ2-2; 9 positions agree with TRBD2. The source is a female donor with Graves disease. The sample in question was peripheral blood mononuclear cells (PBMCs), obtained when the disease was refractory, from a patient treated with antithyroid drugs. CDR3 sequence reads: CATSRDLSGSVTGELFF. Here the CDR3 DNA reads TGTGCCACCAGCAGAGATCTTAGCGGGAGTGTCACCGGGGAGCTGTTTTTT. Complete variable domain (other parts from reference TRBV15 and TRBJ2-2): DAMVIQNPRYQVTQFGKPVTLSCSQTLNHNVMYWYQQKSSQAPKLLFHYYDKDFNNEADTPDNFQSRRPNTSFCFLDIRSPGLGDTAMYLCATSRDLSGSVTGELFFGEGSRLTVL.